Each of the 30 T cell receptor beta chains below was sequenced from the same sample in a study of T cells after yellow fever vaccination. In TCRdb, the 5' RACE reads were re-called with MiXCR into one record per CDR3 protein. The sample records some 170,000 distinct CDR3 sequences, roughly a tenth being singletons. Specimen: CD8+ T cells sorted from PBMCs, collected 45 days after the yellow fever booster vaccination. The receptors come from a man between 18 and 29 years old who received the YFV17D yellow fever vaccine.

This clonotype was counted between two and nine times. This chain joins TRBV5-1 and TRBJ2-1; 10 bases fit TRBD2. V was clipped by 4 bases and J by 5 bases; unmatched bases: 3. CDR3 length: 14 amino acids. Germline CDR1 SGHRS, CDR2 YFSETQ. The CDR3 sequence is CASSILAGDNEQFF. The CDR3 region has the DNA TGCGCCAGCAGCATTCTAGCGGGGGACAATGAGCAGTTCTTC.

This clonotype was counted between two and nine times. The V gene is TRBV11-2, the J gene TRBJ2-7, with D tentatively TRBD1 or TRBD2 (5 bases each). V lost 1 base to trimming and J lost 5 bases, with 18 bases between them. Germline V gene sequence: CDR1 SGHAT, CDR2 FQNNGV. CDR3 length: 16 amino acids. CDR3 amino acids: CASSLVRDQRSDEQYF. CDR3 bases: TGTGCCAGCAGCTTAGTTCGGGACCAGAGGAGTGACGAGCAGTACTTC.

The V and J genes are TRBV29-1 and TRBJ2-2, with TRBD1 matching 9 bases. The V and J ends lost 7 bases and 6 bases, in that order; junction bases with no gene match: 3. The germline V gene encodes CDR1 SQVTM and CDR2 ANQGSEA. The CDR3 spans 12 residues. The CDR3 DNA is TGCAGCGGTGGACAGGGGTCCGGGGAGCTGTTTTTT. Amino acids: CSGGQGSGELFF.

The chain couples TRBV9 to TRBJ2-3, with 9 bases identical to TRBD2. This CDR3 is built from 16 residues. Per germline, CDR1 SGDLS and CDR2 YYNGEE. The junction had 9 bases not matched to a gene; V was cut back by 4 bases and J by 3 bases. The CDR3, as DNA: TGTGCCAGCAGCCCCCCAGCGGGGGGAGAAACAGATACGCAGTATTTT. Its translation is CASSPPAGGETDTQYF. The full variable domain, completed using reference TRBV9 and TRBJ2-3, is DSGVTQTPKHLITATGQRVTLRCSPRSGDLSVYWYQQSLDQGLQFLIQYYNGEERAKGNILERFSAQQFPDLHSELNLSSLELGDSALYFCASSPPAGGETDTQYFGPGTRLTVL.

This chain joins TRBV9 and TRBJ2-5; 11 bases align to TRBD2. Germline loops: CDR1 SGDLS, CDR2 YYNGEE. V trimming: 2 bases; J trimming: 4 bases; junction bases outside the gene matches: 7. The CDR3 is 16 amino acids. The DNA of the CDR3 is TGTGCCAGCAGCGTGCAAGGGCTAGCGGGGGGAGAGACCCAGTACTTC. Amino acids: CASSVQGLAGGETQYF.

The chain combines TRBV7-9 with TRBJ1-2; maybe TRBD1 (6 bases). The CDR3 is 13 residues long. Germline CDR1 and CDR2: SEHNR and FQNEAQ (reference sequence). V lost 5 bases and J 5 bases, leaving 12 bases between the germline ends. CDR3 amino acids: CASSLRDKYGYTF. Here the CDR3 DNA reads TGTGCCAGCAGCCTGCGGGACAAGTATGGCTACACCTTC.

This clonotype has a count of ten or more. The V and J genes are TRBV11-2 and TRBJ1-5, with unresolved D. Trimming cost V 1 base and J 1 base, with 8 bases left between them. The CDR3 covers 15 residues. From germline, CDR1 is SGHAT and CDR2 FQNNGV. The CDR3 here is CASSLAGRSNQPQHF. CDR3 coding DNA: TGTGCCAGCAGCTTAGCGGGGAGAAGCAATCAGCCCCAGCATTTT.

This clonotype has just a few counts. The V and J genes are TRBV12-3 or TRBV12-4 and TRBJ2-1; D not resolved. The V end lost 3 bases, the J end lost 3 bases, and 9 bases lay between the germline ends. CDR3 length: 14 amino acids. The CDR3 DNA follows: TGTGCCAGCAGTTTCGTTGGCATCTACAATGAGCAGTTCTTC. Translation gives CASSFVGIYNEQFF.

This clonotype has at least ten counts. The chain is built from TRBV5-1 and TRBJ2-7, with D maybe TRBD2 (6 bases). Trimming took 0 bases from V and 5 from J, leaving 12 bases between them. Germline V gene lookup returns CDR1 SGHRS and CDR2 YFSETQ. The CDR3 sequence is 14 residues long. CDR3 bases: TGCGCCAGCAGCTTGGCCGGGGGTGTGAACGAGCAGTACTTC. It translates to CASSLAGGVNEQYF.

This clonotype was picked up a small number of times. The J gene is TRBJ1-5, the V gene TRBV21-1. TRBV21-1 is listed as a pseudogene. This CDR3 region has 16 residues. The DNA for the CDR3 is TGTGCCAGCAGCAAAGGCCCCCCGCAGGGCCCTCAGCCCCAGCATTTT. This encodes CASSKGPPQGPQPQHF.

This clonotype was seen many times. V gene TRBV9 combines with J gene TRBJ2-5; possibly TRBD2 for D (6 bases). With 1 base removed from V and 5 bases from J, the gap between germline ends came to 15 bases. The CDR3 is 15 amino acids. The germline gives CDR1 SGDLS, CDR2 YYNGEE. The CDR3 protein is CASSVNAGTVETQYF. DNA for the CDR3: TGTGCCAGCAGCGTAAACGCCGGGACTGTGGAGACCCAGTACTTC.

The rearrangement uses TRBV4-1 and TRBJ2-7; no clear D. The CDR3 totals 13 residues. Germline V lookup: CDR1 MGHRA, CDR2 YSYEKL. V was shortened by 2 bases and J by 3 bases, with 8 bases between the two germline ends. CDR3 bases: TGCGCCAGCAGCCAAACGACCCTCTACGAGCAGTACTTC. It specifies CASSQTTLYEQYF.

V gene TRBV20-1 combines with J gene TRBJ2-7; D unresolved. Trimming took 3 bases from V and 0 from J, leaving 9 bases between them. This CDR3 is 13 amino acids long. The V gene's germline CDR1 is DFQATT and CDR2 SNEGSKA (reference sequence). This chain's CDR3 is CSASFRSSYEQYF. The DNA of the CDR3 is TGCAGTGCTAGTTTCCGAAGCTCCTACGAGCAGTACTTC.

This chain uses TRBV6-1 with TRBJ2-1; 9 bases agree with TRBD1. The CDR3 is 19 residues long. Trimming at V came to 6 bases and at J to 4 bases, leaving 19 bases not matched to a gene. Germline CDR1 and CDR2: MNHNS and SASEGT. In nucleotides, the CDR3 is TGTGCCAGCAGCTACCCCGGGACAGGGCTAGGGGGTATATACAATGAGCAGTTCTTC. Translating gives CASSYPGTGLGGIYNEQFF.

The chain combines TRBV19 with TRBJ1-2, with D maybe TRBD1 (5 bases). The CDR3 runs to 13 residues. Germline-derived CDR1 and CDR2 are LNHDA and SQIVND (reference sequence). Deletions cut 3 bases from V and 6 bases from J, with 11 bases between. CDR3 in amino acids: CASSIAGSHGYTF. CDR3 sequence (DNA): TGTGCCAGTAGTATTGCAGGGTCGCATGGCTACACCTTC. The entire variable domain, with the rest obtained from reference TRBV19 and TRBJ1-2, is as follows: DGGITQSPKYLFRKEGQNVTLSCEQNLNHDAMYWYRQDPGQGLRLIYYSQIVNDFQKGDIAEGYSVSREKKESFPLTVTSAQKNPTAFYLCASSIAGSHGYTFGSGTRLTVV.

The chain carries TRBV12-3 or TRBV12-4 and TRBJ2-1, with D possibly being TRBD1 or TRBD2 (6 bases each). V was trimmed by 7 bases and J by 4 bases, leaving 17 bases between them. The CDR3 spans 15 residues. The CDR3 coding sequence is TGTGCCAGCAACGGGGGCGAGCAGAATTACAATGAGCAGTTCTTC. Translation: CASNGGEQNYNEQFF.

This chain uses TRBV6-5 with TRBJ2-5; tentative D call: TRBD1 (5 bases). Germline CDR1 MNHEY, CDR2 SVGAGI. The ends were cut back, 0 bases at V and 2 bases at J, with 13 bases in the middle. This CDR3 spans 16 amino acids. CDR3 residues: CASSYSFQGLQETQYF. The CDR3, as DNA: TGTGCCAGCAGTTACTCTTTCCAGGGTTTACAAGAGACCCAGTACTTC.

This chain links TRBV4-3 with TRBJ2-1; possible D gene TRBD1, 5 bases. CDR1 is LGHNA and CDR2 is YSLEER in the germline V gene. V was pared by 0 bases and J by 1 base, with 13 bases between. This CDR3 has 17 amino acids. The CDR3, as DNA: TGCGCCAGCAGCCAAGATATTGGGGCCCCATCCTACAATGAGCAGTTCTTC. Translation gives CASSQDIGAPSYNEQFF.

V usage is TRBV7-9 and J usage is TRBJ2-2; unclear D gene. The CDR3 runs to 14 residues. Per germline, CDR1 SEHNR and CDR2 FQNEAQ (reference sequence). V lost 6 bases, J lost 1 base, and 9 bases lay in between. Here the CDR3 reads CASSSRQNTGELFF. CDR3 nucleotide sequence: TGTGCCAGCAGTTCCAGACAGAACACCGGGGAGCTGTTTTTT. The full variable domain, completed using reference TRBV7-9 and TRBJ2-2, is DTGVSQNPRHKITKRGQNVTFRCDPISEHNRLYWYRQTLGQGPEFLTYFQNEAQLEKSRLLSDRFSAERPKGSFSTLEIQRTEQGDSAMYLCASSSRQNTGELFFGEGSRLTVL.

The V call is TRBV3-1, the J call TRBJ2-3; D may be TRBD2 (6 bases). The V and J ends lost 0 bases and 1 base respectively, with 11 bases between them. Germline loops: CDR1 LGHDT, CDR2 YNNKEL (reference sequence). CDR3 length: 16 amino acids. The CDR3, as DNA: TGTGCCAGCAGCCAAGATCAGGCTAGCGGCACAGATACGCAGTATTTT. Amino acid sequence: CASSQDQASGTDTQYF.

This clonotype occurred a few times. V usage is TRBV9 and J usage is TRBJ1-3; D gene unclear. This CDR3 has 13 amino acids. Germline V gene data show CDR1 as SGDLS and CDR2 as YYNGEE. Trimming shortened V by 5 bases and J by 4 bases, and 10 bases separated the two germline ends. CDR3 residues: CASRPGSGNTIYF. The CDR3 region has the DNA TGTGCCAGCAGACCGGGATCCGGAAACACCATATATTTT.

The gene calls are TRBV2 and TRBJ2-7; 9 bases are shared with TRBD2. J lost 3 bases, V lost 8 bases, and 11 bases had no gene match. The CDR3 has 15 residues. CDR1 is SNHLY, CDR2 FYNNEI, per germline. The CDR3 DNA follows: TGTGCCAGCTTGAGGGCTAGCGGGGCCCACTACGAGCAGTACTTC. It specifies CASLRASGAHYEQYF.

In its sample, this clonotype was seen a few times. The genes are TRBV20-1 and TRBJ2-7, with a weak D call TRBD2 (6 bases). The CDR3 is made up of 14 amino acids. V was trimmed by 0 bases and J by 0 bases, leaving 9 bases between them. Germline V gives CDR1 DFQATT, CDR2 SNEGSKA (reference sequence). The DNA of the CDR3 is TGCAGTGCTAGAGATCACGGGAGCTCCTACGAGCAGTACTTC. Amino acids: CSARDHGSSYEQYF.

This chain uses TRBV5-1 with TRBJ1-2, with 8 positions matching TRBD1. In germline, CDR1 is SGHRS, CDR2 YFSETQ. The J segment lost 4 bases and the V segment lost 2 bases, leaving 4 bases of the junction unmatched. The CDR3 runs 14 residues. The CDR3 DNA reads TGCGCCAGCAGCTTATCAGGGGGCTTCTATGGCTACACCTTC. It translates to CASSLSGGFYGYTF. The whole variable domain, remainder taken from reference TRBV5-1 and TRBJ1-2, is KAGVTQTPRYLIKTRGQQVTLSCSPISGHRSVSWYQQTPGQGLQFLFEYFSETQRNKGNFPGRFSGRQFSNSRSEMNVSTLELGDSALYLCASSLSGGFYGYTFGSGTRLTVV.

The sample holds a few counts of this clonotype. The chain couples TRBV5-1 to TRBJ2-3; D perhaps matches TRBD1 (5 bases). Looked up from germline, CDR1 is SGHRS and CDR2 is YFSETQ. The germline V and J ends were trimmed by 1 base and 5 bases, with 8 bases remaining between them. This CDR3 is built from 13 residues. CDR3 loop: CASSLIRVDTQYF. The CDR3 nucleotides read TGCGCCAGCAGCTTGATCAGGGTAGATACGCAGTATTTT.

This clonotype came up a few times. The chain combines TRBV11-3 with TRBJ1-2; D unclear. CDR3 size: 12 residues. The germline CDR1 and CDR2 sequences are SGHNT and YENEEA. Trimming left V 2 bases short and J 6 bases short, with 7 bases between. The CDR3 sequence: CASSLNGNGYTF. In DNA form, the CDR3 reads TGTGCCAGCAGCTTAAATGGGAATGGCTACACCTTC.

This chain uses TRBV7-9 with TRBJ2-3; 7 bases map to TRBD1. This CDR3 region has 15 residues. V dropped 5 bases and J dropped 4; count of bases not matched to a gene: 9. Looked up from germline, CDR1 is SEHNR and CDR2 is FQNEAQ (reference sequence). In DNA form, the CDR3 reads TGTGCCAGCAGCCAGACGGGACAGTTGCCAGATACGCAGTATTTT. Protein product: CASSQTGQLPDTQYF.

V is TRBV5-4 and J is TRBJ1-1; tentative D call: TRBD1 (6 bases). The germline V and J ends were trimmed by 5 bases and 4 bases, with 18 bases remaining between them. CDR1 and CDR2 from the germline V gene are SGHNT and YYREEE (reference sequence). The CDR3 length is 15 residues. The CDR3 DNA follows: TGTGCCAGCAGTCTCTACTGGGGGGCAGGCACTGAAGCTTTCTTT. Its protein is CASSLYWGAGTEAFF.

V and J are TRBV29-1 and TRBJ2-1; 12 nucleotides line up with TRBD2. V gave up 6 bases and J gave up 3 bases; unmatched junction bases: 6. The CDR3 length is 15 residues. The germline CDR1 and CDR2 sequences are SQVTM and ANQGSEA. CDR3 nucleotides: TGCAGCGTACGACTAGCGGGGGACGGCTACAATGAGCAGTTCTTC. Translating it yields CSVRLAGDGYNEQFF.

In its sample, this clonotype was seen many times. The rearrangement links TRBV6-5 to TRBJ2-3; 11 positions match TRBD2. This CDR3 contains 15 residues. The junction had 3 bases not matched to a gene; V was cut back by 6 bases and J by 1 base. CDR1 and CDR2 from the germline V gene are MNHEY and SVGAGI. CDR3 sequence: CASSSLAGGTDTQYF. The CDR3 DNA sequence: TGTGCCAGCAGCTCACTAGCGGGGGGCACAGATACGCAGTATTTT.